A single sample is the source of the 20 T cell receptor beta chains below, sequenced in a study of T cell responses to AZD1222 COVID-19 vaccine. Clones were read by immunoSEQ multiplex PCR, and TCRdb kept only the in-frame ones, dropping some. Among over 85,000 clones listed, more than 90% were seen once. This sample comprised peripheral blood, obtained 28 days after the second AZD1222 dose. All receptors come from an adult who received the AZD1222 COVID-19 vaccine.

This clone came up once. The rearrangement links TRBV18 to TRBJ1-5; D is ambiguous. V was clipped by 2 bases and J by 0 bases, with 8 bases between them. The CDR3 is 15 amino acids. CDR1 is KGHSH, CDR2 LQKENI, per germline. The CDR3 DNA sequence: TGTGCCAGCTCACCAGCCGGGGTTAGCAATCAGCCCCAGCATTTT. Amino acid sequence: CASSPAGVSNQPQHF.

This clone was seen once. This chain connects TRBV19 to TRBJ1-1; TRBD1 might be the D (6 bases). CDR1 is LNHDA and CDR2 is SQIVND in the germline V gene (reference sequence). Deletions cut 6 bases from V and 11 bases from J, with 13 bases between. This CDR3 comprises 11 residues. CDR3 sequence (DNA): TGTGCCAGTAGAAAGGGGGGTGACGCTTTCTTT. It specifies CASRKGGDAFF.

This sequence joins TRBV27 and TRBJ2-7; 9 bases match TRBD1. This CDR3 region has 16 residues. Germline CDR1 MNHEY, CDR2 SMNVEV (reference sequence). V trimming: 6 bases; J trimming: 8 bases; junction bases outside the gene matches: 17. CDR3 nucleotide sequence: TGTGCCAGCAGCTCCGCCTCGACAGGGGGTAATTACAAGCAGTACTTC. Amino acid sequence: CASSSASTGGNYKQYF.

The chain is built from TRBV6-1 and TRBJ1-4; 10 nucleotides align to TRBD1. Germline V CDR1 and CDR2: MNHNS, SASEGT. Losses at the gene ends were 7 bases for V and 6 bases for J; bases not matched to a gene: 8. This CDR3 comprises 15 residues. CDR3 loop: CASNQDRGEDEKLFF. CDR3 DNA sequence: TGTGCCAGCAATCAGGACAGGGGGGAAGATGAAAAACTGTTTTTT.

The chain employs TRBV2 and TRBJ1-6; the D gene is possibly TRBD1 (5 bases). The CDR3 is 14 amino acids. CDR1 and CDR2 (germline): SNHLY, FYNNEI. V was trimmed by 4 bases and J by 10 bases, leaving 14 bases between them. The CDR3 DNA reads as TGTGCCAGCAGTGTGACACAGGTAATGTCACCCCTCCACTTT. Encoded protein: CASSVTQVMSPLHF.

V usage is TRBV9 and J usage is TRBJ2-7, with a weak D call TRBD2 (5 bases). V dropped 4 bases and J dropped 4 bases, with 12 bases sitting between them. CDR3 size: 13 residues. CDR1 is SGDLS and CDR2 is YYNGEE in the germline V gene. The CDR3 loop reads CASSSGRGYEQYF. CDR3 in DNA: TGTGCCAGCAGCTCGGGAAGAGGATACGAGCAGTACTTC.

The chain combines TRBV18 with TRBJ2-2; D possibly corresponds to TRBD1 (5 bases). The germline V gene encodes CDR1 KGHSH and CDR2 LQKENI. V lost 7 bases, J lost 2 bases, and 14 bases lay in between. This CDR3 has 15 amino acids. The CDR3 here is CASWNQGINTGELFF. The DNA of the CDR3 is TGTGCCAGCTGGAATCAGGGTATTAACACCGGGGAGCTGTTTTTT.

J is TRBJ2-5 and V is TRBV5-5; the D gene is possibly TRBD2 (6 bases). Trimming left V 7 bases short and J 5 bases short, with 18 bases between. Germline V gene lookup returns CDR1 SGHKS and CDR2 YYEKEE (reference sequence). This CDR3 comprises 14 residues. Here the CDR3 reads CASALQGAGETQYF. The CDR3 DNA sequence: TGTGCCAGCGCCCTTCAAGGGGCGGGGGAGACCCAGTACTTC.

The chain is built from TRBV4-3 and TRBJ2-3, with 9 bases lining up with TRBD2. V shed 0 bases, J shed 0 bases, and the junction held 10 bases outside the gene matches. Germline assignment: CDR1 LGHNA and CDR2 YSLEER. The CDR3 runs 19 residues. As DNA, the CDR3 is TGCGCCAGCAGCCAAGATCCGGCTAGCGGGGATAGGAGCACAGATACGCAGTATTTT. This sequence encodes CASSQDPASGDRSTDTQYF.

V is TRBV5-1 and J is TRBJ2-5; 13 nucleotides line up with TRBD2. The CDR3 runs to 16 residues. Germline trimming cut 4 bases from V and 5 bases from J; bases unmatched to any gene: 8. Germline assignment: CDR1 SGHRS and CDR2 YFSETQ. The CDR3 nucleotides read TGCGCCAGCAGCACCTGGACTAGCGGGGGCCCGGAGACCCAGTACTTC. It is translated as CASSTWTSGGPETQYF. Based on the CDR3 plus reference TRBV5-1 and TRBJ2-5, the full variable domain is KAGVTQTPRYLIKTRGQQVTLSCSPISGHRSVSWYQQTPGQGLQFLFEYFSETQRNKGNFPGRFSGRQFSNSRSEMNVSTLELGDSALYLCASSTWTSGGPETQYFGPGTRLLVL.

The rearrangement uses TRBV18 and TRBJ2-2; D remains ambiguous. Trimming shortened V by 2 bases and J by 0 bases, and 13 bases separated the two germline ends. The CDR3 totals 17 residues. Germline loops: CDR1 KGHSH, CDR2 LQKENI. CDR3 protein: CASSPRFTESNTGELFF. CDR3 in DNA: TGTGCCAGCTCACCAAGGTTTACCGAGTCGAACACCGGGGAGCTGTTTTTT.

This rearrangement joins TRBV5-1 to TRBJ2-5; 12 positions match TRBD2. The V gene's germline CDR1 is SGHRS and CDR2 YFSETQ. The CDR3 loop spans 14 amino acids. V lost 4 bases, J lost 5 bases, and 3 bases stayed unmatched. CDR3 bases: TGCGCCAGCAGCCCTAGCGGGGGGGCCGAGACCCAGTACTTC. Its protein product is CASSPSGGAETQYF.

The chain couples TRBV18 to TRBJ2-7; 8 bases line up with TRBD1. The CDR3 has 15 residues. CDR1 and CDR2 from the germline V gene are KGHSH and LQKENI. V was pared by 4 bases and J by 0 bases, with 5 bases of the junction left unmatched. CDR3: CASSQGQGNSYEQYF. For the CDR3, the DNA is TGTGCCAGCTCACAAGGACAGGGAAACTCCTACGAGCAGTACTTC.

This clone was recorded a few times. The V call is TRBV5-8, the J call TRBJ1-5; tentatively, D is TRBD1 (5 bases). The V end lost 7 bases, the J end lost 4 bases, and 18 bases lay between the germline ends. This CDR3 has 15 residues. Germline CDR1 is SGHTS and CDR2 is YDEGEE. The CDR3 DNA reads TGTGCCAGCTTCAAGGAGGACGACAGTAATCAGCCCCAGCATTTT. Encoded protein: CASFKEDDSNQPQHF.

The chain is built from TRBV4-1 and TRBJ1-1; the D gene is possibly TRBD1 (5 bases). Germline assignment: CDR1 MGHRA and CDR2 YSYEKL. CDR3 size: 16 residues. Deletions cut 4 bases from V and 1 base from J, with 16 bases between. The chain's CDR3 is CASSRAGGRTNTEAFF. The CDR3 DNA is TGCGCCAGCAGCCGGGCTGGGGGACGGACGAACACTGAAGCTTTCTTT.

Details on this clone: An end of the junction does not agree with germline; a read error may underlie this. The chain employs TRBV11-3 and TRBJ2-5; weak D call: TRBD1 (6 bases). The germline gives CDR1 SGHNT, CDR2 YENEEA. The CDR3 has 16 amino acids. Here the CDR3 reads CASSLVGAGVQKTQYF. The CDR3 DNA reads as TGTGCCAGCAGCTTAGTTGGGGCAGGGGTCCAAAAGACCCAGTACTTC.

In the case of this clone: One junction end does not reproduce the germline sequence, and a read error may be involved. V usage is TRBV6-9 and J usage is TRBJ1-5; 10 nucleotides agree with TRBD1. The CDR3 is 14 amino acids. The germline CDR1 and CDR2 sequences are MNHGY and SVAAGI. The chain's CDR3 is CASSWDRGNQPQHF. As DNA, the CDR3 is TGTGCCAGCAGTTGGGACAGGGGCAACCAGCCCCAGCATTTT.

V usage is TRBV19 and J usage is TRBJ1-4, with D possibly TRBD1 on 5 matching bases. Germline CDR1 reads LNHDA; CDR2 reads SQIVND (reference sequence). This CDR3 has 15 amino acids. Trimming stripped 3 bases from V and 8 bases from J, with 16 bases between. The CDR3 DNA reads TGTGCCAGTAGTATTGGGGCGGGGACTGGGGAAAAACTGTTTTTT. Translated: CASSIGAGTGEKLFF.

V usage is TRBV7-9 and J usage is TRBJ2-2; D is ambiguous. The CDR3 has 13 amino acids. Germline V gene sequence: CDR1 SEHNR, CDR2 FQNEAQ (reference sequence). V lost 4 bases, J lost 6 bases, and 9 bases lay in between. CDR3 bases: TGTGCCAGCAGCTCAATTATGGCCGGGGAGCTGTTTTTT. Translation: CASSSIMAGELFF.

This clone has just one count. The V call is TRBV5-1, the J call TRBJ2-7, with 9 bases matching TRBD2. V shed 0 bases and J 2 bases; nucleotides not matched to a gene: 3. This CDR3 has 15 amino acids. CDR1 SGHRS and CDR2 YFSETQ come from the germline V gene. The chain's CDR3 is CASSLGSGGPYEQYF. CDR3 nucleotides: TGCGCCAGCAGCTTGGGAAGCGGGGGGCCCTACGAGCAGTACTTC. Based on the CDR3 plus reference TRBV5-1 and TRBJ2-7, the full variable domain is KAGVTQTPRYLIKTRGQQVTLSCSPISGHRSVSWYQQTPGQGLQFLFEYFSETQRNKGNFPGRFSGRQFSNSRSEMNVSTLELGDSALYLCASSLGSGGPYEQYFGPGTRLTVT.